The clone carrying this TCR beta chain was counted a few times. Its cognate antigen is unknown. This specimen belongs to a study of T-cell memory formation after mild COVID-19. General study results and limits: The SARS-CoV-2 specificity of second-wave clones reaching peak at day 37 remained unverified. A balance of CD4 and CD8 characterized clones contracting day 15 to 85, whereas later expanders leaned CD4+. Some responding clones appeared in pre-infection memory, suggesting cross-reactive memory joined.

The CDR3 sequence is 12 residues long. Unmatched junction bases numbered 4, after V lost 8 bases and J lost 3 bases. From germline, CDR1 is ENHRY and CDR2 SYGVKD. Constant-segment primers were used for 5'RACE, and the resulting TCR alpha and TCR beta cDNA libraries carried sample barcodes and UMIs. TCRdb analysed the 5' RACE reads with MiXCR anew, one entry per CDR3 protein. The sample has about 430,000 distinct CDR3 sequences, about a sixth seen once. This chain uses TRBV10-3 with TRBJ2-7, with TRBD1 identical over 7 bases. The sample consisted of PBMCs or a T cell subset sorted from them (not recorded which). The TCR originated in a man aged 18 to 29 who had mild COVID-19 (a few samples of this study predate the infection). Cell type and time point are not known. The chain's CDR3 is CAIGDRDYEQYF. Written as DNA, the CDR3 is TGTGCCATCGGCGACAGGGACTACGAGCAGTACTTC.